The source of this T cell receptor (beta chain) is a study of T cell clonotyping in hematopoietic cell transplantation. V lost 6 bases and J lost 0, with 13 bases in between. The germline CDR1 and CDR2 sequences are MNHEY and SVGAGI. The CDR3 has 15 residues. Points from the study as a whole: Pathologically expanded recipient clonotypes increased progressively from day 30 to day 180 as diversity fell. Broader posttransplant TCR repertoire diversity was predicted by graft donor and pretransplant recipient Inverse Simpson Index values. No sorting was done, leaving CD4 and CD8 contributions mixed.

On this clone itself: Its antigen remains unknown.

Some clones are missing from TCRdb's copy, which holds only in-frame ones; the method was immunoSEQ multiplex PCR. This sample has about 5,700 clones, with about 80% found just once. The receptor comes from a male patient aged 50 or older who had an allogeneic stem cell transplant from an unrelated donor, so the T cells may come from the graft donor. Some clones in this sample may be carry-over from other donors' samples. This chain connects TRBV6-5 to TRBJ2-3, with D tentatively TRBD2 (6 bases). The specimen comprised PBMCs, sampled 100 days after allogeneic stem cell transplant. The CDR3 DNA is TGTGCCAGCAGCCTCTCCGGGACTAGCACAGATACGCAGTATTTT. Its protein is CASSLSGTSTDTQYF.